This T cell receptor beta chain comes out of a study of blood T cell repertoires in COVID-19. Study background: Researchers got acute and convalescent COVID-19 samples from the United States, Italy and Spain. T cells, B-cell-depleted T cells, or PBMCs provided the cDNA or gDNA that served as material.

The germline gives CDR1 GTSNPN, CDR2 SVGIG (reference sequence). This CDR3 spans 14 amino acids. V trimming: 0 bases; J trimming: 1 base; junction bases outside the gene matches: 3. Original methodology: From reference gene primer amplification, estimates of nucleated cell counts were derived. Using immunoSEQ multiplex PCR, the repertoire was profiled, and TCRdb retains in-frame clones only, with some absent. D and trimming come from the DNA, and the V and J calls and clone size come from that table. The sample has roughly 110,000 clones; approximately 90% are singletons. Sample: peripheral blood. The clonotype originates from a woman aged 45 to 65 with acute or convalescent COVID-19. The V gene is TRBV30, the J gene TRBJ2-7; 7 bases are shared with TRBD2. The CDR3 is CAWSVRRESYEQYF. In DNA, the CDR3 is TGTGCCTGGAGTGTACGGCGGGAGTCCTACGAGCAGTACTTC.